This entry lists 20 T cell receptor beta chains sequenced from one sample in a study of T cell repertoires in cytomegalovirus infection. TCRdb reprocessed the reads with MiXCR, giving one entry per CDR3 protein. Of about 530,000 distinct CDR3 sequences detected, around 27% appear once; the ten largest clones hold roughly an eighth. Sample: PBMCs. Receptor source: a human donor in good health (CMV status not recorded). Some clones in this sample may be carry-over from other donors' samples.

The CDR3 DNA reads as TGTGCCAGCAGCTTAGAACCCGGGACTAGCGTCACAGATACGCAGTATTTT. Protein product: CASSLEPGTSVTDTQYF. The chain employs TRBV11-2 and TRBJ2-3, with 10 bases matching TRBD2. The CDR3 is 17 residues long. Germline CDR1 SGHAT, CDR2 FQNNGV. V shed 0 bases, J shed 2 bases, and the junction held 5 bases outside the gene matches.

The CDR3, as DNA: TGCGCCAGCAGCCTGTCCGGGGGGCGGTACAATGAGCAGTTCTTC. Translated, it gives CASSLSGGRYNEQFF. The chain links TRBV4-3 to TRBJ2-1; weak D call: TRBD2 (7 bases). The germline CDR1 and CDR2 sequences are LGHNA and YSLEER. With 4 bases removed from V and 4 bases from J, the gap between germline ends came to 14 bases. The CDR3 has 15 residues.

This clonotype was seen at least ten times. The genes are TRBV20-1 and TRBJ2-3; the D gene is possibly TRBD2 (5 bases). CDR3 length: 15 residues. V was shortened by 3 bases and J by 2 bases, with 15 bases between the two germline ends. From germline, CDR1 is DFQATT and CDR2 SNEGSKA (reference sequence). CDR3 loop: CSASAQRRITDTQYF. CDR3 nucleotides: TGCAGTGCTAGTGCACAGCGGAGAATCACAGATACGCAGTATTTT.

The J gene is TRBJ2-7, the V gene TRBV28, with D unresolved. V was pared by 6 bases and J by 2 bases, with 11 bases between. This CDR3 is built from 13 residues. Germline values: CDR1 MDHEN, CDR2 SYDVKM. CDR3 residues: CASRSYYPYEQYF. CDR3 coding DNA: TGTGCCAGCAGATCTTATTACCCCTACGAGCAGTACTTC.

The V call is TRBV29-1, the J call TRBJ2-3, with 8 bases identical to TRBD2. Looked up from germline, CDR1 is SQVTM and CDR2 is ANQGSEA. With 4 bases clipped from V and 1 base from J, the junction kept 7 bases outside the gene matches. The CDR3 is 15 residues long. CDR3 sequence reads: CSVVTGGTGTDTQYF. The DNA for the CDR3 is TGCAGCGTTGTAACGGGAGGGACTGGCACAGATACGCAGTATTTT.

The CDR3 DNA follows: TGTGCCAGCAGCTTAGAATGGACAGGGGGGAACAAAAACATTCAGTACTTC. It yields the protein CASSLEWTGGNKNIQYF. V gene TRBV7-6 combines with J gene TRBJ2-4, with TRBD1 matching 10 bases. Trimming removed 1 base from V and 3 bases from J; junction bases left unmatched: 6. Per the germline V gene, CDR1 is SGHVS and CDR2 is FNYEAQ. The CDR3 runs to 17 residues. Full variable domain (rest looked up from reference TRBV7-6 and TRBJ2-4): GAGVSQSPRYKVTKRGQDVALRCDPISGHVSLYWYRQALGQGPEFLTYFNYEAQQDKSGLPNDRFSAERPEGSISTLTIQRTEQRDSAMYRCASSLEWTGGNKNIQYFGAGTRLSVL.

This clonotype was picked up many times. The chain carries TRBV7-2 and TRBJ2-5, with 12 bases matching TRBD2. Trimming at V came to 5 bases and at J to 3 bases, leaving 4 bases not matched to a gene. The CDR3 sequence is 15 residues long. Germline lookup yields CDR1 SGHTA and CDR2 FQGNSA. The CDR3 is CASSTRTSGKETQYF. The CDR3, as DNA: TGTGCCAGCAGCACCCGGACTAGCGGGAAAGAGACCCAGTACTTC.

The chain is built from TRBV7-3 and TRBJ1-3; no firm D call. V lost 2 bases, J lost 2 bases, and 7 bases lay in between. This CDR3 spans 14 amino acids. From germline, CDR1 is SGHTA and CDR2 FQGTGA. The CDR3 region is CASSLSGTGNTIYF. The CDR3 DNA is TGTGCCAGCAGCTTATCCGGTACTGGAAACACCATATATTTT.

This clonotype was recorded a few times. The chain couples TRBV4-1 to TRBJ1-3, with 7 positions matching TRBD1. The CDR3 length is 16 residues. The ends lost 8 bases at V and 1 base at J; junction bases unmatched: 11. Germline values: CDR1 MGHRA, CDR2 YSYEKL. CDR3 DNA: TGCGCCAGCTCTAAGACAGGGCTCATTTCTGGAAACACCATATATTTT. This translates into CASSKTGLISGNTIYF.

This clonotype was detected only a few times. CDR3 coding DNA: TGTGCCAGCAGCTTAGAGTACAGGGACTGGGAGACCCAGTACTTC. Translating it yields CASSLEYRDWETQYF. The V and J genes are TRBV7-2 and TRBJ2-5; D is possibly TRBD1 or TRBD2 (6 bases each). CDR1 and CDR2 (germline): SGHTA, FQGNSA. V lost 1 base and J lost 5, with 14 bases in between. The CDR3 is 15 residues long.

This clonotype was seen many times. This chain uses TRBV7-6 with TRBJ2-4, with 7 bases identical to TRBD2. The germline V gene has CDR1 SGHVS and CDR2 FNYEAQ. This CDR3 is 16 amino acids long. The trim removed 8 bases at V and 8 bases at J, leaving 18 bases unmatched. The CDR3 spells CASSQSMREMLDIQYF. CDR3 in DNA: TGTGCCAGCTCCCAATCTATGCGGGAGATGTTAGACATTCAGTACTTC.

This clonotype was counted a few times. The rearrangement joins TRBV12-5 to TRBJ1-2, with D possibly being TRBD1 (5 bases). The V end was cut by 2 bases, the J end by 6 bases, with 16 bases between. Per germline, CDR1 LGHNT and CDR2 FRNRAP. The CDR3 has 15 residues. CDR3 DNA: TGTGCTAGTGGTTTGACCCCGACAGATCCGGATGGCTACACCTTC. This encodes CASGLTPTDPDGYTF.

The chain has TRBV6-2 or TRBV6-3 and TRBJ1-5; D gene ambiguous. Trimming cost V 2 bases and J 3 bases, with 14 bases left between them. CDR1 and CDR2 from the germline V gene are MNHEY and SVGEGT. CDR3 size: 16 residues. CDR3 DNA sequence: TGTGCCAGCAGTTACGCCCGCGGGCCCCACAATCAGCCCCAGCATTTT. Translation: CASSYARGPHNQPQHF.

This clonotype has at least ten counts. CDR3 coding DNA: TGTGCCAGCAGCCCAAACAGGGCTCACCGCACCGGGGAGCTGTTTTTT. Its protein product is CASSPNRAHRTGELFF. V gene TRBV5-4 combines with J gene TRBJ2-2, with D maybe TRBD1 (6 bases). The ends were cut back, 4 bases at V and 4 bases at J, with 17 bases in the middle. Germline CDR1 and CDR2: SGHNT and YYREEE (reference sequence). The CDR3 contains 16 residues.

The chain is built from TRBV7-9 and TRBJ1-3; the D gene is possibly TRBD1 (5 bases). V was clipped by 5 bases and J by 0 bases, with 14 bases between them. Germline V gene data show CDR1 as SEHNR and CDR2 as FQNEAQ (reference sequence). The CDR3 is 16 amino acids. The CDR3: CASSVYRLSSGNTIYF. The DNA for the CDR3 is TGTGCCAGCAGCGTCTACAGGCTAAGCTCTGGAAACACCATATATTTT.

The rearrangement links TRBV11-1 to TRBJ2-1; unclear D gene. The V end lost 4 bases, the J end lost 5 bases, and 15 bases lay between the germline ends. The CDR3 length is 15 residues. CDR1 and CDR2 (germline): SGHAT, FQDESV (reference sequence). CDR3 amino acids: CASSYTYKGNNEQFF. The CDR3 DNA is TGTGCCAGCAGCTACACGTACAAAGGGAACAATGAGCAGTTCTTC.

This clonotype was counted only a few times. The chain couples TRBV24-1 to TRBJ2-7, with D possibly matching TRBD2 (6 bases). CDR1 and CDR2 from the germline V gene are KGHDR and SFDVKD. The CDR3 has 14 residues. V lost 9 bases, J lost 7 bases, and 21 bases lay in between. Here the CDR3 DNA reads TGTGCCACCTACGAAGCTAGCGATCTACGGGAGCAGTACTTC. Its translation: CATYEASDLREQYF.

This clonotype has at least ten counts. V is TRBV7-2 and J is TRBJ1-6; maybe TRBD1 (6 bases). CDR3 length: 15 residues. Germline CDR1 reads SGHTA; CDR2 reads FQGNSA. The germline V and J ends were trimmed by 5 bases and 9 bases, with 17 bases remaining between them. The CDR3: CASSPRGGTGSPLHF. CDR3 in DNA: TGTGCCAGCAGCCCAAGGGGGGGTACCGGTTCACCCCTCCACTTT.

The gene calls are TRBV11-2 and TRBJ2-5; D remains unclear. Trimming left V 3 bases short and J 2 bases short, with 7 bases between. CDR1 SGHAT and CDR2 FQNNGV come from the germline V gene. There are 13 residues in the CDR3. For the CDR3, the DNA is TGTGCCAGCAGCTTTTCTCAGCAAGAGACCCAGTACTTC. Its protein product is CASSFSQQETQYF.

This clonotype occurred a few times. J is TRBJ2-2 and V is TRBV4-3, with 9 bases fitting TRBD2. This CDR3 has 17 residues. The V gene's germline CDR1 is LGHNA and CDR2 YSLEER. With 0 bases clipped from V and 5 bases from J, the junction kept 7 bases outside the gene matches. CDR3 loop: CASSQDVSGRHTGELFF. The CDR3 DNA follows: TGCGCCAGCAGCCAAGACGTTAGCGGGAGACATACCGGGGAGCTGTTTTTT.